A single sample is the source of the 24 T cell receptor beta chains below, sequenced in a study of CD8 T cells in Susac syndrome. Random hexamers were used to reverse transcribe the RNA input (about 0.45 to 1 ug). TCRdb analysed the immunoSEQ multiplex PCR reads with MiXCR anew, one entry per CDR3 protein. Of about 80,000 distinct CDR3 sequences in the sample, 94% were seen once. The specimen was CD8+ T cells from PBMCs. Receptors originate from a human donor with Susac syndrome.

The V gene is TRBV5-1, the J gene TRBJ2-1; TRBD2 aligns across 14 bases. The V segment lost 1 base and the J segment 10 bases; nucleotides outside the gene matches: 7. The CDR3 totals 16 residues. CDR1 and CDR2 from the germline V gene are SGHRS and YFSETQ. CDR3 amino acids: CASSLSVGLAGEEQFF. The CDR3 DNA reads as TGCGCCAGCAGCTTGTCAGTGGGACTAGCGGGAGAGGAGCAGTTCTTC.

The J gene is TRBJ1-2, the V gene TRBV9; perhaps TRBD1 as D (5 bases). The germline gives CDR1 SGDLS, CDR2 YYNGEE. This CDR3 region has 14 residues. V was clipped by 3 bases and J by 4 bases, with 13 bases between them. The CDR3 protein is CASSAQGGTYGYTF. The CDR3 nucleotides are TGTGCCAGCAGCGCGCAGGGAGGGACCTATGGCTACACCTTC.

The chain employs TRBV7-3 and TRBJ2-1, with TRBD1 identical over 9 bases. Unmatched junction bases numbered 9, after V lost 6 bases and J lost 6 bases. There are 15 residues in the CDR3. Germline assignment: CDR1 SGHTA and CDR2 FQGTGA. CDR3 in amino acids: CASSLGTGYGNEQFF. The CDR3 bases are TGTGCCAGCAGTCTCGGGACAGGGTACGGCAATGAGCAGTTCTTC.

Only one count was recorded for this clonotype. The CDR3 DNA reads TGTGCCAGCAGCCAAGATCGGTGGGGCTCCTACGAGCAGTACTTC. It yields the protein CASSQDRWGSYEQYF. The V gene is TRBV3-1, the J gene TRBJ2-7; D gene uncertain. CDR1 and CDR2 (germline): LGHDT, YNNKEL (reference sequence). V was clipped by 0 bases and J by 0 bases, with 9 bases between them. This CDR3 spans 15 amino acids.

This clonotype was found once. The chain employs TRBV19 and TRBJ2-1; 7 positions agree with TRBD2. Germline lookup yields CDR1 LNHDA and CDR2 SQIVND (reference sequence). V was clipped by 3 bases and J by 2 bases; unmatched bases: 10. The length of the CDR3 is 17 residues. CDR3 region: CASSISTTSSTYNEQFF. The CDR3 DNA follows: TGTGCCAGTAGTATCAGTACGACTAGCAGTACCTACAATGAGCAGTTCTTC.

In this sample, this clonotype turned up a few times. The chain links TRBV27 to TRBJ2-7; D is uncertain. In germline, CDR1 is MNHEY, CDR2 SMNVEV (reference sequence). The CDR3 is 13 residues long. V lost 3 bases and J lost 2, with 8 bases in between. CDR3 coding DNA: TGTGCCAGCAGTTTTTCCGGTACCTACGAGCAGTACTTC. Its translation is CASSFSGTYEQYF.

This clonotype was seen a single time. This chain joins TRBV27 and TRBJ1-2; D is unresolved. The CDR3 is 13 amino acids. Trimming stripped 7 bases from V and 7 bases from J, with 16 bases between. Germline CDR1 is MNHEY and CDR2 is SMNVEV (reference sequence). The DNA for the CDR3 is TGTGCCAGCACGGACTACGGGGTTCTTGGCTACACCTTC. It yields the protein CASTDYGVLGYTF.

The chain joins TRBV28 to TRBJ2-3; 9 bases agree with TRBD2. CDR1 MDHEN and CDR2 SYDVKM come from the germline V gene. CDR3 length: 16 residues. After removal of 3 bases from V and 2 bases from J, the junction contained 6 bases not matched to a gene. CDR3 region: CASSFPTSGFTDTQYF. In DNA, the CDR3 is TGTGCCAGCAGTTTCCCCACTAGCGGGTTCACAGATACGCAGTATTTT.

This chain links TRBV27 with TRBJ2-1, with D unclear. In germline, CDR1 is MNHEY, CDR2 SMNVEV (reference sequence). Deletions cut 0 bases from V and 4 bases from J, with 10 bases between. The CDR3 totals 15 residues. The DNA of the CDR3 is TGTGCCAGCAGTTTATCGAGGCAGGTTTACAATGAGCAGTTCTTC. Encoded protein: CASSLSRQVYNEQFF.

J is TRBJ2-3 and V is TRBV19; TRBD2 matches 8 bases. CDR3 length equals 23 residues. V gave up 5 bases and J gave up 1 base; unmatched junction bases: 29. CDR1 and CDR2 from the germline V gene are LNHDA and SQIVND (reference sequence). The chain's CDR3 is CASSRFTSLAVGDTFTCTDTQYF. In nucleotides, the CDR3 is TGTGCCAGTAGTCGATTTACTTCACTAGCGGTCGGAGACACCTTTACGTGCACAGATACGCAGTATTTT.

The chain combines TRBV5-4 with TRBJ2-7; D gene unclear. V shed 7 bases and J shed 0 bases, with 11 bases lying between them. This CDR3 has 13 amino acids. Germline lookup yields CDR1 SGHNT and CDR2 YYREEE (reference sequence). This CDR3 reads CASRDSRSYEQYF. Here the CDR3 DNA reads TGTGCCAGCCGAGACTCCCGCTCCTACGAGCAGTACTTC. Looking up the rest from reference TRBV5-4 and TRBJ2-7 gives the full variable domain: ETGVTQSPTHLIKTRGQQVTLRCSSQSGHNTVSWYQQALGQGPQFIFQYYREEENGRGNFPPRFSGLQFPNYSSELNVNALELDDSALYLCASRDSRSYEQYFGPGTRLTVT.

The V call is TRBV3-1, the J call TRBJ2-6, with a tentative D call TRBD2 (5 bases). The CDR3 is 17 residues long. Trimming left V 0 bases short and J 0 bases short, with 9 bases between. Germline lookup yields CDR1 LGHDT and CDR2 YNNKEL (reference sequence). CDR3 sequence (DNA): TGTGCCAGCAGCCAAGACGTGGGGAGCTCTGGGGCCAACGTCCTGACTTTC. It yields the protein CASSQDVGSSGANVLTF.

This sequence joins TRBV9 and TRBJ1-5, with TRBD1 identical over 9 bases. CDR1 and CDR2 (germline): SGDLS, YYNGEE. V dropped 3 bases and J dropped 6; count of bases not matched to a gene: 4. There are 14 residues in the CDR3. In nucleotides, the CDR3 is TGTGCCAGCAGCGAGGGGACAGGGATTCAGCCCCAGCATTTT. Translation: CASSEGTGIQPQHF.

This chain joins TRBV5-4 and TRBJ1-1; no clear D gene. V gave up 5 bases and J gave up 5 bases, with 10 bases separating them. The CDR3 is made up of 12 amino acids. Germline V gene lookup returns CDR1 SGHNT and CDR2 YYREEE (reference sequence). The CDR3 protein is CASSPIGTEAFF. CDR3 coding DNA: TGTGCCAGCAGTCCGATTGGGACTGAAGCTTTCTTT.

The chain joins TRBV21-1 to TRBJ2-4; TRBD2 is taken as the D call from the table, unchecked against the DNA. TRBV21-1 is a documented pseudogene. The CDR3 loop spans 14 amino acids. The CDR3 reads CASSLPRLSNIQYF. In DNA, the CDR3 is TGTGCCAGCAGCCTCCCCAGGCTCTCAAACATTCAGTACTTC.

The chain is built from TRBV27 and TRBJ2-1, with 11 bases aligning to TRBD2. CDR1 MNHEY and CDR2 SMNVEV come from the germline V gene (reference sequence). V gave up 6 bases and J gave up 5 bases; unmatched junction bases: 6. The CDR3 runs to 15 residues. CDR3: CASRLTSGGHNEQFF. CDR3 DNA sequence: TGTGCCAGCAGACTTACTAGCGGGGGTCACAATGAGCAGTTCTTC.

The V call is TRBV25-1, the J call TRBJ1-5; D gene uncertain. CDR1 and CDR2 from the germline V gene are MGHDK and SYGVNS. This CDR3 is 14 amino acids long. With 2 bases removed from V and 4 bases from J, the gap between germline ends came to 9 bases. CDR3 sequence (DNA): TGTGCCAGCAGTGAACTGGGGAAAAATCAGCCCCAGCATTTT. It encodes CASSELGKNQPQHF.

The chain links TRBV4-3 to TRBJ2-7; 13 bases agree with TRBD2. V shed 1 base and J 6 bases; nucleotides not matched to a gene: 3. The CDR3 covers 15 residues. The germline V gene encodes CDR1 LGHNA and CDR2 YSLEER. The CDR3 DNA reads as TGCGCCAGCAGCCAAGGACTAGCGGGAGGAAGCGAGCAGTACTTC. Its translation: CASSQGLAGGSEQYF.

The chain has TRBV2 and TRBJ1-1, with 8 bases identical to TRBD1. CDR1 is SNHLY and CDR2 is FYNNEI in the germline V gene. This CDR3 is 17 amino acids long. V was pared by 5 bases and J by 0 bases, with 11 bases of the junction left unmatched. The CDR3 loop reads CASSWPEEQGVNTEAFF. The DNA for the CDR3 is TGTGCCAGCAGTTGGCCGGAAGAACAGGGGGTGAACACTGAAGCTTTCTTT.

This chain connects TRBV27 to TRBJ2-7, with 12 bases aligning to TRBD1. The germline V gene has CDR1 MNHEY and CDR2 SMNVEV (reference sequence). The CDR3 extends over 15 amino acids. The V gene end was trimmed by 7 bases and the J gene end by 6 bases; junction bases not matched to a gene: 10. As DNA, the CDR3 is TGTGCCAGCACCCCGAGTGGGACAGGGGGCTCCGAGCAGTACTTC. Translated: CASTPSGTGGSEQYF.

The J gene is TRBJ2-7, the V gene TRBV13; no reliable D call. This CDR3 has 13 amino acids. CDR1 and CDR2 from the germline V gene are PRHDT and FYEKMQ (reference sequence). Between the trimmed V and J ends, which lost 5 bases and 7 bases, there was a span of 15 bases. The CDR3 region is CASSPPQRREQYF. The CDR3 region has the DNA TGTGCCAGCAGCCCACCCCAGAGACGGGAGCAGTACTTC.

This chain uses TRBV13 with TRBJ2-7; no clear D. V lost 1 base, J lost 4 bases, and 5 bases lay in between. CDR3 length equals 12 residues. The V gene's germline CDR1 is PRHDT and CDR2 FYEKMQ (reference sequence). As DNA, the CDR3 is TGTGCCAGCAGCTTAGACCAGTACGAGCAGTACTTC. Protein product: CASSLDQYEQYF.

The chain is built from TRBV6-6 and TRBJ1-2; perhaps TRBD1 as D (5 bases). The CDR3 has 13 amino acids. Trimming removed 8 bases from V and 0 bases from J, with 10 bases in between. In germline, CDR1 is MNHNY, CDR2 SVGAGI (reference sequence). CDR3 loop: CASRDPANYGYTF. In DNA form, the CDR3 reads TGTGCCAGCCGGGACCCAGCTAACTATGGCTACACCTTC.

The chain is built from TRBV20-1 and TRBJ2-1; the D is unclear. Looked up from germline, CDR1 is DFQATT and CDR2 is SNEGSKA (reference sequence). This CDR3 region has 10 residues. The V and J ends lost 3 bases and 4 bases respectively, with 1 base between them. The CDR3 DNA reads as TGCAGTGCTAGTTACAATGAGCAGTTCTTC. Its protein product is CSASYNEQFF.